This T cell receptor beta chain comes out of a study of neurological immune-mediated disorders. Time point reported: longitudinal time-point 1 (baseline). TCRdb recomputed calls from the 5' RACE reads with MiXCR, one row per CDR3 protein. The data show some 77,000 distinct CDR3 sequences, with approximately 14% seen just once and 3.5% to 5.5% held by the top ten. Looked up from germline, CDR1 is MNHNY and CDR2 is SVGAGI (reference sequence). V lost 7 bases and J lost 0; bases outside the gene matches: 9. This CDR3 spans 16 amino acids. Many counts were recorded for this clonotype. The receptor comes from a female donor with HTLV-1-associated myelopathy (HAM/TSP). The V gene is TRBV6-6, the J gene TRBJ2-4, with 7 positions matching TRBD1. Sequencing was performed on PBMCs. The CDR3 loop reads CASTPKGALAKNIQYF. The CDR3 DNA reads TGTGCCAGCACCCCTAAGGGGGCCCTAGCCAAAAACATTCAGTACTTC.